This entry is about one T cell receptor (beta chain). Its antigen remains undetermined. The CDR3 starts with the cysteine, ends with the phenylalanine, and has 13 residues. This entry has no DNA. Looking up the germline V gene (reference sequence) yields CDR1 SGHAT and CDR2 FQDESV. To amplify TRB rearrangements, a touch-down multiplex PCR protocol was run with the TRB-A and TRB-B primer pools combined in a single tube. Illumina adapters and sample indices were attached to the amplicons through two consecutive PCR reactions using Phusion HS II polymerase. After gel purification with the NucleoSpin Gel and PCR Clean-up kit, the amplicons were quantified by Qubit and checked for quality on an Agilent 2100 Bioanalyzer. Sequencing of the libraries was performed on an Illumina MiSeq with 600-cycle, single-indexed, paired-end runs. Regarding the original processing steps: TRB reads were aligned and assembled with MiXCR version 2.1.12 using the default MiXCR reference library. A clone was defined by each unique CDR3 nucleotide sequence, and the analysis included only productive sequences supported by at least two reads. To assess repertoire diversity, an R script computed alpha-parameterized diversity profiles (alpha 0 to 5), which included the Shannon (alpha 1) and Simpson (alpha 2) indices. Combinatorial TRB VJ usage was computed with the tcR package and compared between cohorts by principal component analysis with ade4. TCRbeta CDR3s were clustered with GLIPH on cohort pairs matched by age and read depth, and cluster frequencies were compared by Wilcoxon test. Following TCRdb reprocessing, every CDR3 protein sequence forms one entry, and DNA is not provided. The V and J calls shown here were made by TCRdb, not taken from the authors' results. The table of this sample itemizes about 11,000 distinct CDR3 sequences. Together, the top ten hold about 33% of the sample.

For each sample, TRB amplification used about 250 ng of peripheral blood genomic DNA, equal to some 38,000 genome equivalents. The entry originates in a study of T cell clusters in autoimmune cytopenias (dated by TCRdb to between 2017 and 2020). As for the study more broadly: Healthy donor controls had a mean age of around 52 years and a median age of approximately 63 years, with 22 of 43 female. The median TRB sequencing depth was approximately 50,000 reads per sample, and the median number of distinct TRB clonotypes was about 2,200 per sample. TRB and IGH repertoires from peripheral blood were sequenced in autoimmune cytopenia patients at active disease and during treatment follow-up, with healthy, CLL and autoimmune hepatitis controls included alongside. Autoimmune hepatitis repertoires were compared with those of approximately 22 age- and sex-matched healthy donors. For primary cytopenia, 20 to 25 age-matched healthy donors were used as controls, and for secondary cytopenia, about 15 age-matched CLL patients were used as controls. The goal of the study was to determine whether autoimmune cytopenia patients have a disease-specific immune repertoire signature that could serve as a blood-based biomarker. Study-level results and caveats: TRB repertoire shifts, with less even repertoires in secondary cytopenia and CLL, mostly reflected lymphoma bias rather than autoimmunity. Compared with active autoimmune hepatitis patients, healthy donors had almost three times as many exclusive TRB clusters, a finding consistent with an autoimmunity-wide signature. GLIPH suggested that primary autoimmune cytopenia patients lacked physiological T cell clusters: 51 clusters were exclusive to healthy donors versus some 16 exclusive to patients. In the comparison of secondary cytopenia with CLL, the cluster-lack signature was not observed, apparently because the dominant lymphoma-associated repertoire masked the signature. The T cell clusters were defined in silico only, and their functional role remained to be validated experimentally.

These records were also assigned to another study, of T cell repertoires in aging, cancer and after chemotherapy. The second source states: The donors fell into six age groups ranging from 30 or younger to 70 or older, and each group had at least three individuals. TCR repertoires from healthy donor controls were recorded over periods of several months to years and showed clear clonal overlap between repeated samplings. The full dataset contained several million TCR reads. Untreated patients with hematological or solid cancers showed significantly lower blood TCR diversity and higher clonality than age-matched healthy donors. In healthy donors, the decline in TCR diversity with age was mainly due to loss of richness, whereas in cancer patients loss of evenness also played a role. An increase in median generation probability over the chemotherapy interval was observed in both cancer cohorts, suggesting that the repertoire was reconstituted through rebound thymic output. According to the authors, the repertoire data do not allow conclusions to be drawn about immunological memory after chemotherapy. To look at immunoaging and at how T cells reconstitute after chemotherapy, the study profiled TCR beta repertoires in peripheral blood from both healthy donors and cancer patients. A cohort of 220 or so cancer patients (more than 90 with hematological and some 120 with solid cancers) was assembled, and around 100 healthy donors were included as a reference group. TRB sequences were processed with MiXCR versions 2.12 and 3.0.5. Repertoire metrics included Shannon diversity, evenness, clonality (one minus evenness), and alpha-parameterized diversity profiles from alpha 0 to 5. The IGoR algorithm was used to calculate generation probabilities for clones in the paired samples taken before and after chemotherapy.

Material for sequencing was peripheral blood. This sequence was found in a human donor in good health. This receptor chain uses TRBV11-1 and TRBJ1-2; TCRdb's D gene call, TRBD1, goes unchecked for lack of DNA. This receptor carries the CDR3 CASSLDRVNGYTF.